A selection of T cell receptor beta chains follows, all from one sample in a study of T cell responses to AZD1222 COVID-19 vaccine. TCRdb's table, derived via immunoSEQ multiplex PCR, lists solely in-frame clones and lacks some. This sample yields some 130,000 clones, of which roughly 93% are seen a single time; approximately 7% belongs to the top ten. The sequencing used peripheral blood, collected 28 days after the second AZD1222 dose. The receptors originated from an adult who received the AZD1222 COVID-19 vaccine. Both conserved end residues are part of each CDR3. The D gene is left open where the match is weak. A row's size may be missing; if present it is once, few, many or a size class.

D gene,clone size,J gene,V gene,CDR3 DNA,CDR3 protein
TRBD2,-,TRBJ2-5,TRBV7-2,TGTGCCAGCAGCTTTGCGCTAGCGGGAGGGGAGACCCAGTACTTC,CASSFALAGGETQYF
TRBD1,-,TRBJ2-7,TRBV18,TGTGCCAGCTCACCCCAAAGGACAGGTAGTAGCTCCTACGAGCAGTACTTC,CASSPQRTGSSSYEQYF
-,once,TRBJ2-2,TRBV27,TGTGCCAGCAGTTTATCGCCCGGGGAGCTGTTTTTT,CASSLSPGELFF
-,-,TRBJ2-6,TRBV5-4,TGTGCCAGCAGCTCTACAGTCTCTGGGGCCAACGTCCTGACTTTC,CASSSTVSGANVLTF
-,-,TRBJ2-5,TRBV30,TGTGCCTGGAGTAAAAGTTTACAAGAGACCCAGTACTTC,CAWSKSLQETQYF
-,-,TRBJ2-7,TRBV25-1,TGTGCCAGCAGTAAGGCAGGGGCCCACTACGAGCAGTACTTC,CASSKAGAHYEQYF
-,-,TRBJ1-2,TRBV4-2,TGTGCCAGCAGTCAAGCGGGCCCGGAGGGGGGATCTCATGGCTACACCTTC,CASSQAGPEGGSHGYTF
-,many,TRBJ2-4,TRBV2,TGTGCCAGCAGTCCAAGGTGGGGGACGGAAAACATTCAGTACTTC,CASSPRWGTENIQYF
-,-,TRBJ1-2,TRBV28,TGTGCCAGCGTCCCGGGGGGAAGCTATGGCTACACCTTC,CASVPGGSYGYTF
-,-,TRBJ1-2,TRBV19,TGTGCCAGTAATTCAGGGAAAGGCTACACCTTC,CASNSGKGYTF
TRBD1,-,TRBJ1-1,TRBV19,TGTGCCAGTAGTACGAGACAGGGGGCCACTGAAGCTTTCTTT,CASSTRQGATEAFF
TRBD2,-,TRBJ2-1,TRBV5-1,TGCGCCAGCGGCGGACTAGCGGGGGGAGAGGTCAATGAGCAGTTCTTC,CASGGLAGGEVNEQFF
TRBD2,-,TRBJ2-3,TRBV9,TGTGCCAGCAACTCAGCGGGGAGCCGCACAGATACGCAGTATTTT,CASNSAGSRTDTQYF
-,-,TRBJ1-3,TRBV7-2,TGTGCCAGCAGCCGTGGAGGCCCGGGGGGAAACACCATATATTTT,CASSRGGPGGNTIYF
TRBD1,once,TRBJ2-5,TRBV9,TGTGCCAGCAGCGCAAAAGACAGGGGGCTTACGAAGACCCAGTACTTC,CASSAKDRGLTKTQYF
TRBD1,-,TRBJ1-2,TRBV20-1,TGCAGTGTTGGGACAGGTGATGGCTACACCTTC,CSVGTGDGYTF
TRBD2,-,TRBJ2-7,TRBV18,TGTGCCAGCTCCCGGGGGGGACCTCCCTCCTACGAGCAGTACTTC,CASSRGGPPSYEQYF
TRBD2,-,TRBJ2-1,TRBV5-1,TGCGCCAGCAGCTTACTAAGTCTGGGTCAGCTAGCGGGCTCCTACAATGAGCAGTTCTTC,CASSLLSLGQLAGSYNEQFF
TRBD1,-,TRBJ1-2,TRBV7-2,TGTGCCAGCAGCTTACAGGGGGACTATGGCTACACCTTC,CASSLQGDYGYTF
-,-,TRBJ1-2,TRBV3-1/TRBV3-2,TGTGCCAGCAGCCGCTCAATGAAAGGCTACACCTTC,CASSRSMKGYTF
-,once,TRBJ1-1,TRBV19,TGTGCCAGTAGTCGTCAGGCCCTGAACGGTGAAGCTTTCTTT,CASSRQALNGEAFF
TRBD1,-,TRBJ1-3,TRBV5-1,TGCGCCAGCAGCTTCCTGGGACAGGGGGCGCCCATATATTTT,CASSFLGQGAPIYF
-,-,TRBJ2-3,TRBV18,TGTGCCAGCTCACCCCCCCTGCGGGGACCTAGCACAGATACGCAGTATTTT,CASSPPLRGPSTDTQYF
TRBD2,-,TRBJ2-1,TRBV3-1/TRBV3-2,TGTGCCAGCAGCCCCAGTCCGACTAGCGGGGCGAGCTCCTACAATGAGCAGTTCTTC,CASSPSPTSGASSYNEQFF
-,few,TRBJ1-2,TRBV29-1,TGCAGCGTTGGGGATCAGGGATACGGCTATGGCTACACCTTC,CSVGDQGYGYGYTF
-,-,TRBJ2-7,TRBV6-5,TGTGCCAGCATAGGCGGGGATCGACTGGGCATGGAGCAGTACTTC,CASIGGDRLGMEQYF
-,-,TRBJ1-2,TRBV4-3,TGCGCCAGCAGCCAAGATCTCCGCTATGGCTACACCTTC,CASSQDLRYGYTF
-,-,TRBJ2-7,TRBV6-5,TGTGCCAGCAGGGTCGACAGATCCTACGAGCAGTACTTC,CASRVDRSYEQYF
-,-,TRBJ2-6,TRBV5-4,TGTGCCAGCAGCTTGCAGAGGGCTGGGGCCAACGTCCTGACTTTC,CASSLQRAGANVLTF
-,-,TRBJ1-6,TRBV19,TGTGCCAGTAGTGACCGTTCCGCCTTTAATTCACCCCTCCACTTT,CASSDRSAFNSPLHF
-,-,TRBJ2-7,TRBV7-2,TGTGCCAGCAGCTTACCTCGAGCTTACGAGCAGTACTTC,CASSLPRAYEQYF
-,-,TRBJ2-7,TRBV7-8,TGTGCCAGCACCCCTAGGACGCCTCCTTACGAGCAGTACTTC,CASTPRTPPYEQYF
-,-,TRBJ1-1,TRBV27,TGTGCCAGCAGTTTGGTTGGGGGGGTGAACACTGAAGCTTTCTTT,CASSLVGGVNTEAFF
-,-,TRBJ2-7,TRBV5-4,TGTGCCAGCAGCTTGTCTGGAGCGGGTCTATCCTACGAGCAGTACTTC,CASSLSGAGLSYEQYF
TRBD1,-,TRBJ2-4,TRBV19,TGTGCCAGTAGTCCGGGGACAGGGGAAGCCAAAAACATTCAGTACTTC,CASSPGTGEAKNIQYF
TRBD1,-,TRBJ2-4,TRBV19,TGTGCCAGTAGTAGGCCAGGGGGTGAAAACATTCAGTACTTC,CASSRPGGENIQYF
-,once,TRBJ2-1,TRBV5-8,TGTGCCAGCAGCGACCGGGAGATCAAGCAGTTCTTC,CASSDREIKQFF
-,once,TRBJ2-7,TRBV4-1,TGCGCCAGCAGCACGACACCGTCCTACGAGCAGTACTTC,CASSTTPSYEQYF
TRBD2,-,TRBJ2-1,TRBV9,TGTGCCAGCAGCGTAGGTGAATTACGGCGGGGGGGAAATGAGCAGTTCTTC,CASSVGELRRGGNEQFF
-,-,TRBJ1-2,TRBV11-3,TGTGCCAGCAGCTTAGAAGACAGATATGGCTACACCTTC,CASSLEDRYGYTF
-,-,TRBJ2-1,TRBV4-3,TGCGCCAGCAGCCAAGACACCACCCTTGGGTTCCTCTCCTACAATGAGCAGTTCTTC,CASSQDTTLGFLSYNEQFF
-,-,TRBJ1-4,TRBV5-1,TGCGCCAGCCGAAGGGGTGCAACTAATGAAAAACTGTTTTTT,CASRRGATNEKLFF
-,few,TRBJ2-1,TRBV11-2,TGTGCCAGCAGCGCGCAGGGAGTTCAGTTCTTC,CASSAQGVQFF